Following are 8 T cell receptor beta chains from one sample sequenced in a study of cytomegalovirus exposure and HLA in healthy donors. In the PCR, 60 Vbeta and 13 Jbeta primers were used. TCRdb's copy holds only in-frame clones and misses some; the assay was immunoSEQ multiplex PCR. This table holds around 150,000 clones, more than 75% found once. The sequencing input was PBMCs. All receptors come from a man aged 18 to 29 in good health and CMV-seropositive.

Written as DNA, the CDR3 is TGTGCCAGCAGTTATAAGGAGGTAGAGCCCCAGCATTTT. Translating gives CASSYKEVEPQHF. V is TRBV6-6 and J is TRBJ1-5; D is unclear. Germline V lookup: CDR1 MNHNY, CDR2 SVGAGI (reference sequence). With 3 bases removed from V and 8 bases from J, the gap between germline ends came to 11 bases. CDR3 length: 13 residues.

The V gene is TRBV18, the J gene TRBJ2-5; 8 positions match TRBD1. The CDR3 length is 14 residues. The germline V gene has CDR1 KGHSH and CDR2 LQKENI. V gave up 3 bases and J gave up 4 bases; unmatched junction bases: 4. CDR3 sequence: CASSPRGQGETQYF. The CDR3 DNA sequence: TGTGCCAGCTCACCCAGGGGGCAGGGAGAGACCCAGTACTTC.

This sequence joins TRBV15 and TRBJ2-7; 11 nucleotides line up with TRBD2. Trimming took 3 bases from V and 3 from J; bases not matched to a gene: 7. Germline V gives CDR1 LNHNV, CDR2 YYDKDF (reference sequence). The CDR3 is 16 residues long. The CDR3 spells CATSSSGGDLNYEQYF. DNA for the CDR3: TGTGCCACCAGCAGTAGCGGGGGGGACCTGAACTACGAGCAGTACTTC.

This rearrangement joins TRBV30 to TRBJ2-7; perhaps TRBD2 as D (6 bases). Trimming cost V 5 bases and J 2 bases, with 10 bases left between them. The CDR3 spans 12 residues. Germline CDR1 GTSNPN, CDR2 SVGIG (reference sequence). The CDR3 spells CAWGGTAYEQYF. CDR3 DNA: TGTGCCTGGGGGGGGACCGCCTACGAGCAGTACTTC.

The CDR3 sequence is CASSSGGTDTQYF. The CDR3 region has the DNA TGCGCCAGCTCTAGCGGGGGGACAGATACGCAGTATTTT. The rearrangement uses TRBV4-3 and TRBJ2-3; TRBD2 agrees at 11 bases. Unmatched junction bases numbered 1, after V lost 8 bases and J lost 3 bases. Germline V gene data show CDR1 as LGHNA and CDR2 as YSLEER. CDR3 length: 13 residues.

The V and J genes are TRBV4-2 and TRBJ1-4; no firm D call. Germline V lookup: CDR1 LGHNA, CDR2 YNFKEQ. Deletions cut 0 bases from V and 4 bases from J, with 12 bases between. This CDR3 has 16 residues. This chain's CDR3 is CASSQDGMSLNEKLFF. For the CDR3, the DNA is TGTGCCAGCAGCCAAGATGGTATGAGCCTTAATGAAAAACTGTTTTTT.

A single count supports this clone. The chain carries TRBV4-3 and TRBJ1-1; D unresolved. The CDR3 contains 14 residues. The V gene's germline CDR1 is LGHNA and CDR2 YSLEER. Trimming took off 0 bases at V and 11 bases at J, with 16 bases between the two ends. The CDR3 region has the DNA TGCGCCAGCAGCCAAGATCAGTTTCCAGGTTATGCTTTCTTT. This codes for CASSQDQFPGYAFF.

This clone has more than one count but fewer than ten. The chain couples TRBV2 to TRBJ1-5; weak D call: TRBD1 (5 bases). Deletions cut 2 bases from V and 8 bases from J, with 16 bases between. Germline CDR1 SNHLY, CDR2 FYNNEI. This CDR3 has 15 amino acids. CDR3 amino acids: CASSEYGAAMEPQHF. The CDR3 region has the DNA TGTGCCAGCAGTGAATATGGGGCTGCGATGGAGCCCCAGCATTTT.